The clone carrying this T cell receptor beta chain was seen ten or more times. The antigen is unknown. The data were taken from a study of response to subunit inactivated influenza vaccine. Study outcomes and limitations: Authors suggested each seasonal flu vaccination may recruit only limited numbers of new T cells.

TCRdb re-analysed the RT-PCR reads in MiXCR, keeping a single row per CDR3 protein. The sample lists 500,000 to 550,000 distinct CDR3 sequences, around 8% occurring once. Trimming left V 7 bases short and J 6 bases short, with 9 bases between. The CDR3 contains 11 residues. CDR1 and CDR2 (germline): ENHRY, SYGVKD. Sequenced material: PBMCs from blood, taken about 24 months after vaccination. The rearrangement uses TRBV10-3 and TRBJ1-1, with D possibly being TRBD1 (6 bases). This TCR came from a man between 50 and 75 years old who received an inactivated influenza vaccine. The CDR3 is CAIKKGAEAFF. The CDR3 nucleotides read TGTGCCATCAAGAAGGGGGCTGAAGCTTTCTTT.